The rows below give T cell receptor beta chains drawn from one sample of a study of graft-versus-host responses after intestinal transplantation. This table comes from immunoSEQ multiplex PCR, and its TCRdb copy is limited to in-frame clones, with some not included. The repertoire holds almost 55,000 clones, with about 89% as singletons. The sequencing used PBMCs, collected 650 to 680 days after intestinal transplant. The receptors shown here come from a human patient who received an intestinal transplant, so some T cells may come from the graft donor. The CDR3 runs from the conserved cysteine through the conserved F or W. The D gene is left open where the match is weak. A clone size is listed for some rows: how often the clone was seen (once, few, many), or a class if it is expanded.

CDR3aa: CASSPRESGSPKNIQYF
CDR3nt: TGTGCCAGCAGCCCTCGGGAGTCGGGGTCACCCAAAAACATTCAGTACTTC
v_gene: TRBV4-2
d_gene: -
abundance: -
j_gene: TRBJ2-4

CDR3aa: CATSRDLVPSYEQYF
CDR3nt: TGTGCCACCAGCAGAGATCTCGTTCCCTCCTACGAGCAGTACTTC
v_gene: TRBV15
d_gene: -
abundance: once
j_gene: TRBJ2-7

CDR3aa: CASSLEPGLVLVTNEKLFF
CDR3nt: TGTGCCAGCAGCTTAGAACCGGGACTTGTGTTGGTAACTAATGAAAAACTGTTTTTT
v_gene: TRBV7-8
d_gene: -
abundance: -
j_gene: TRBJ1-4

CDR3aa: CASSINRWESSYNEQFF
CDR3nt: TGTGCCAGTAGTATAAATCGGTGGGAAAGCTCCTACAATGAGCAGTTCTTC
v_gene: TRBV19
d_gene: -
abundance: -
j_gene: TRBJ2-1

CDR3aa: CASSYSGALPKEQFF
CDR3nt: TGTGCCAGCAGTTACTCGGGGGCCCTTCCCAAAGAGCAGTTCTTC
v_gene: TRBV6-7
d_gene: -
abundance: -
j_gene: TRBJ2-1

CDR3aa: CSVDEDRAFAETQYF
CDR3nt: TGCAGCGTTGATGAGGACAGGGCTTTCGCAGAGACCCAGTACTTC
v_gene: TRBV29-1
d_gene: TRBD1
abundance: -
j_gene: TRBJ2-5

CDR3aa: CASSPYLRSGGARKETQYF
CDR3nt: TGTGCCAGCAGCCCCTACCTTCGAAGCGGGGGGGCTAGAAAAGAGACCCAGTACTTC
v_gene: TRBV11-2
d_gene: TRBD2
abundance: -
j_gene: TRBJ2-5

CDR3aa: CASSTKGYSPLHF
CDR3nt: TGTGCCAGCAGTACCAAAGGGTACTCACCCCTCCACTTT
v_gene: TRBV6-9
d_gene: -
abundance: -
j_gene: TRBJ1-6

CDR3aa: CASSTGNLGYEQYF
CDR3nt: TGCGCCAGTTCGACAGGGAATTTGGGCTACGAGCAGTACTTC
v_gene: TRBV10-1
d_gene: TRBD1
abundance: -
j_gene: TRBJ2-7

CDR3aa: CASSTTLNLGGAYEQYF
CDR3nt: TGCGCCAGCAGCACAACCTTGAACCTCGGGGGGGCCTACGAGCAGTACTTC
v_gene: TRBV5-1
d_gene: TRBD2
abundance: -
j_gene: TRBJ2-7

CDR3aa: CASSLVGTEDQPQHF
CDR3nt: TGTGCCAGCAGCTTAGTCGGGACGGAGGATCAGCCCCAGCATTTT
v_gene: TRBV7-2
d_gene: -
abundance: -
j_gene: TRBJ1-5

CDR3aa: CASSQNLRMTEAFF
CDR3nt: TGTGCCAGCAGCCAAAACCTCAGGATGACTGAAGCTTTCTTT
v_gene: TRBV14
d_gene: -
abundance: once
j_gene: TRBJ1-1

CDR3aa: CASRENQGEAFF
CDR3nt: TGTGCCAGCAGGGAGAATCAGGGGGAAGCTTTCTTT
v_gene: TRBV6-1
d_gene: -
abundance: -
j_gene: TRBJ1-1

CDR3aa: CAIGETGANEQFF
CDR3nt: TGCGCCATCGGGGAGACAGGAGCCAATGAGCAGTTCTTC
v_gene: TRBV10-2
d_gene: -
abundance: -
j_gene: TRBJ2-1

CDR3aa: CASLGGDEKLFF
CDR3nt: TGTGCCAGTTTGGGGGGTGATGAAAAACTGTTTTTT
v_gene: TRBV19
d_gene: -
abundance: -
j_gene: TRBJ1-4

CDR3aa: CASSLTPGQETLYGYTF
CDR3nt: TGTGCCAGCAGCTTGACGCCGGGACAGGAGACTTTATATGGCTACACCTTC
v_gene: TRBV5-4
d_gene: TRBD1
abundance: once
j_gene: TRBJ1-2

CDR3aa: CAWSAGAGNDYEQYF
CDR3nt: TGTGCCTGGAGTGCTGGGGCAGGGAACGATTACGAGCAGTACTTC
v_gene: TRBV30
d_gene: -
abundance: once
j_gene: TRBJ2-7

CDR3aa: CASISGGAAFF
CDR3nt: TGTGCCAGCATCAGCGGGGGGGCGGCTTTCTTT
v_gene: TRBV6-5
d_gene: -
abundance: -
j_gene: TRBJ1-1

CDR3aa: CASSNLRQDEKSYEQYF
CDR3nt: TGTGCCAGCAGTAACCTACGACAGGACGAAAAATCCTACGAGCAGTACTTC
v_gene: TRBV27
d_gene: -
abundance: -
j_gene: TRBJ2-7

CDR3aa: CASSQDSRSTDTQYF
CDR3nt: TGCGCCAGCAGCCAAGATAGTCGGAGCACAGATACGCAGTATTTT
v_gene: TRBV4-1
d_gene: -
abundance: -
j_gene: TRBJ2-3

CDR3aa: CASRTQPQHF
CDR3nt: TGTGCCAGCAGAACTCAGCCCCAGCATTTT
v_gene: TRBV6-4
d_gene: -
abundance: -
j_gene: TRBJ1-5

CDR3aa: CASSLGTGEYEQYF
CDR3nt: TGTGCCAGCTCCCTTGGGACAGGGGAGTACGAGCAGTACTTC
v_gene: TRBV18
d_gene: TRBD1
abundance: -
j_gene: TRBJ2-7

CDR3aa: CASTDPWGANVLTF
CDR3nt: TGTGCCAGCACCGATCCGTGGGGGGCCAACGTCCTGACTTTC
v_gene: TRBV7-2
d_gene: -
abundance: few
j_gene: TRBJ2-6

CDR3aa: CASSIGQGTAFF
CDR3nt: TGTGCCAGTAGTATAGGCCAGGGGACAGCTTTCTTT
v_gene: TRBV19
d_gene: -
abundance: -
j_gene: TRBJ1-1

CDR3aa: CASSGAGTLRTFPYEQYF
CDR3nt: TGTGCCAGCAGCGGGGCTGGGACTCTTCGAACCTTCCCCTACGAGCAGTACTTC
v_gene: TRBV7-9
d_gene: -
abundance: -
j_gene: TRBJ2-7

CDR3aa: CASSPTDRYEQYF
CDR3nt: TGTGCCAGCAGCCCCACTGACAGGTACGAGCAGTACTTC
v_gene: TRBV7-6
d_gene: -
abundance: -
j_gene: TRBJ2-7

CDR3aa: CASSLVGYEQYF
CDR3nt: TGCGCCAGCAGCTTGGTGGGCTACGAGCAGTACTTC
v_gene: TRBV5-1
d_gene: -
abundance: -
j_gene: TRBJ2-7

CDR3aa: CASSVAGSGNTIYF
CDR3nt: TGTGCCAGCAGTGTGGCAGGGTCTGGAAACACCATATATTTT
v_gene: TRBV2
d_gene: -
abundance: -
j_gene: TRBJ1-3

CDR3aa: CASSQQRGGTDTQYF
CDR3nt: TGCGCCAGCAGCCAACAGAGGGGGGGCACAGATACGCAGTATTTT
v_gene: TRBV4-1
d_gene: -
abundance: once
j_gene: TRBJ2-3

CDR3aa: CASFREVNTEAFF
CDR3nt: TGTGCCAGCTTCAGGGAGGTGAACACTGAAGCTTTCTTT
v_gene: TRBV18
d_gene: -
abundance: -
j_gene: TRBJ1-1

CDR3aa: CASSQEEFGVYEQYF
CDR3nt: TGTGCCAGCAGCCAAGAGGAATTCGGGGTATACGAGCAGTACTTC
v_gene: TRBV4-2
d_gene: -
abundance: -
j_gene: TRBJ2-7

CDR3aa: CASSSAAGPTYEQYF
CDR3nt: TGCGCCAGCAGCTCGGCAGCAGGTCCAACCTACGAGCAGTACTTC
v_gene: TRBV5-1
d_gene: -
abundance: -
j_gene: TRBJ2-7

CDR3aa: CASSERRAWRTDTQYF
CDR3nt: TGTGCCAGCAGTGAACGCCGGGCCTGGAGGACAGATACGCAGTATTTT
v_gene: TRBV6-1
d_gene: -
abundance: -
j_gene: TRBJ2-3

CDR3aa: CASSSQGDNYGYTF
CDR3nt: TGTGCCAGCTCATCCCAGGGAGACAACTATGGCTACACCTTC
v_gene: TRBV18
d_gene: -
abundance: -
j_gene: TRBJ1-2

CDR3aa: CASSVDRGLSYEQYF
CDR3nt: TGTGCCAGCAGTGTCGACAGGGGCCTCTCCTACGAGCAGTACTTC
v_gene: TRBV6-5
d_gene: TRBD1
abundance: -
j_gene: TRBJ2-7

CDR3aa: CASSSTTGGEQYF
CDR3nt: TGTGCCAGCAGCTCGACGACAGGGGGGGAGCAGTACTTC
v_gene: TRBV7-3
d_gene: TRBD1
abundance: -
j_gene: TRBJ2-7

CDR3aa: CASSYPDQPQHF
CDR3nt: TGTGCCAGCAGTTACCCAGATCAGCCCCAGCATTTT
v_gene: TRBV6-6
d_gene: -
abundance: -
j_gene: TRBJ1-5

CDR3aa: CASSREEYTEAFF
CDR3nt: TGTGCCAGCAGCCGAGAGGAGTACACTGAAGCTTTCTTT
v_gene: TRBV9
d_gene: -
abundance: -
j_gene: TRBJ1-1

CDR3aa: CASSRLAGGYEQYF
CDR3nt: TGTGCCAGCAGCAGACTAGCGGGGGGTTACGAGCAGTACTTC
v_gene: TRBV6-4
d_gene: TRBD2
abundance: -
j_gene: TRBJ2-7

CDR3aa: CASSLKRNQPQHF
CDR3nt: TGTGCCAGCAGTTTAAAACGTAATCAGCCCCAGCATTTT
v_gene: TRBV27
d_gene: -
abundance: -
j_gene: TRBJ1-5

CDR3aa: CASSQDRPLAGGLTSDTQYF
CDR3nt: TGTGCCAGCAGCCAAGATCGACCCCTAGCGGGGGGGCTGACATCAGATACGCAGTATTTT
v_gene: TRBV4-2
d_gene: TRBD2
abundance: -
j_gene: TRBJ2-3

CDR3aa: CASSRPGTGKGHEQFF
CDR3nt: TGTGCCAGCAGCAGACCCGGGACAGGGAAAGGACATGAGCAGTTCTTC
v_gene: TRBV11-2
d_gene: TRBD1
abundance: few
j_gene: TRBJ2-1

CDR3aa: CASSVLGAYGYTF
CDR3nt: TGTGCCAGCAGTGTTTTGGGGGCGTATGGCTACACCTTC
v_gene: TRBV2
d_gene: -
abundance: -
j_gene: TRBJ1-2

CDR3aa: CASSLGRGTPATDTQYF
CDR3nt: TGTGCCAGCAGCTTAGGTAGGGGGACACCTGCGACAGATACGCAGTATTTT
v_gene: TRBV7-8
d_gene: -
abundance: few
j_gene: TRBJ2-3

CDR3aa: CASRADRGGLNTEAFF
CDR3nt: TGTGCCAGCAGAGCGGACAGGGGAGGGCTGAACACTGAAGCTTTCTTT
v_gene: TRBV7-8
d_gene: TRBD1
abundance: -
j_gene: TRBJ1-1

CDR3aa: CASSPGPGYEQYF
CDR3nt: TGTGCCAGCAGTCCGGGACCTGGGTACGAGCAGTACTTC
v_gene: TRBV27
d_gene: -
abundance: few
j_gene: TRBJ2-7

CDR3aa: CASSLYASGDYEQYF
CDR3nt: TGTGCCAGCAGCTTGTATGCGTCAGGTGACTACGAGCAGTACTTC
v_gene: TRBV5-6
d_gene: -
abundance: -
j_gene: TRBJ2-7

CDR3aa: CASRSGGYEQYF
CDR3nt: TGTGCCAGCAGATCAGGGGGCTACGAGCAGTACTTC
v_gene: TRBV27
d_gene: TRBD1
abundance: -
j_gene: TRBJ2-7

CDR3aa: CASSGAGNNYEQYF
CDR3nt: TGCGCCAGCAGCGGGGCTGGGAACAACTACGAGCAGTACTTC
v_gene: TRBV5-1
d_gene: -
abundance: -
j_gene: TRBJ2-7

CDR3aa: CAISDGTDYEQYF
CDR3nt: TGTGCCATCAGTGATGGGACAGACTACGAGCAGTACTTC
v_gene: TRBV10-3
d_gene: TRBD1
abundance: -
j_gene: TRBJ2-7

CDR3aa: CASSRGVDINSPLHF
CDR3nt: TGTGCCAGCAGTAGGGGTGTCGATATTAATTCACCCCTCCACTTT
v_gene: TRBV6-5
d_gene: -
abundance: -
j_gene: TRBJ1-6

CDR3aa: CASSGTPGDEQYF
CDR3nt: TGCGCCAGCTCCGGGACACCAGGGGACGAGCAGTACTTC
v_gene: TRBV10-2
d_gene: -
abundance: -
j_gene: TRBJ2-7

CDR3aa: CASSEEGRGGETQYF
CDR3nt: TGTGCCAGCAGTGAAGAGGGGCGAGGAGGAGAGACCCAGTACTTC
v_gene: TRBV2
d_gene: -
abundance: once
j_gene: TRBJ2-5

CDR3aa: CASSQDSGATAKNIQYF
CDR3nt: TGCGCCAGCAGCCAAGACAGTGGAGCCACAGCCAAAAACATTCAGTACTTC
v_gene: TRBV4-1
d_gene: -
abundance: few
j_gene: TRBJ2-4

CDR3aa: CASSFGGAGDYEQYF
CDR3nt: TGTGCCAGCAGCTTTGGGGGGGCCGGCGATTACGAGCAGTACTTC
v_gene: TRBV7-9
d_gene: -
abundance: -
j_gene: TRBJ2-7

CDR3aa: CASAEGSHSNEKLFF
CDR3nt: TGCGCCAGCGCGGAGGGGTCTCATTCTAATGAAAAACTGTTTTTT
v_gene: TRBV5-1
d_gene: -
abundance: -
j_gene: TRBJ1-4

CDR3aa: CASSYSFGQEVYEQYF
CDR3nt: TGTGCCAGCAGTTACTCCTTTGGACAGGAGGTCTACGAGCAGTACTTC
v_gene: TRBV6-5
d_gene: TRBD1
abundance: -
j_gene: TRBJ2-7

CDR3aa: CEDGTDFNTEAFF
CDR3nt: TGTGAAGACGGGACAGACTTTAACACTGAAGCTTTCTTT
v_gene: TRBV19
d_gene: TRBD1
abundance: -
j_gene: TRBJ1-1